Listed here are 7 T cell receptor beta chains from one sample, sequenced in a study of CXCR3-negative and CXCR3-positive naive CD8 T cells (dated by TCRdb to between 2018 and 2021). Results the study describes overall, beyond this receptor: TRB CDR3s from CXCR3-positive naive cells showed higher hydrophobicity (lower Kidera factor 4), lower energy, and higher strength and volume indices than CXCR3-negative naive cells.

TCRdb lists the instrument as NextSeq 550. The Human TCR Profiling Kit (MiLaboratory) was used to make UMI-labeled 5' RACE TRB cDNA libraries. TCRdb reprocessed the reads and provides one entry for every CDR3 protein sequence; no DNA is given. The sample table gives approximately 140,000 distinct CDR3 sequences. The ten most abundant clones make up approximately 0.28% of the sample. Their recognized antigens are unknown. Specimen: naive CXCR3+ CD8+ T cells from blood. The cell subset or site label, as the study defines it: CD45RO-CCR7+CD27+CD95- naive CD8+ T cells expressing CXCR3 (TNR3+). The receptor set was obtained from a human donor in good health. Some clones in this sample may be carry-over from other donors' samples.

The chain links TRBV29-1 to TRBJ2-3. The length of the CDR3 is 13 residues. The germline gives CDR1 SQVTM, CDR2 ANQGSEA. CDR3 sequence: CSVDTGYTDTQYF.

This chain connects TRBV24-1 to TRBJ2-7; the TCRdb call, TRBD2, lacks DNA for checking. CDR1 and CDR2 from the germline V gene are KGHDR and SFDVKD. The CDR3 is 16 amino acids. CDR3 region: CATSDTPGTENYEQYF.

V usage is TRBV5-1 and J usage is TRBJ2-2; TCRdb returns TRBD2, unconfirmable since there is no DNA. Germline values: CDR1 SGHRS, CDR2 YFSETQ. The CDR3 consists of 15 residues. CDR3 amino acids: CASSVSGSHTGELFF.

The chain's CDR3 is CASSSLPGTSGLDEQFF. The chain recombines TRBV27 with TRBJ2-1; the D gene TCRdb calls, TRBD2, cannot be checked with no DNA. This CDR3 region has 17 residues. The germline V gene has CDR1 MNHEY and CDR2 SMNVEV (reference sequence).

The chain joins TRBV7-9 to TRBJ2-7; TCRdb's D gene call, TRBD1, goes unchecked for lack of DNA. The CDR3 runs to 18 residues. Germline values: CDR1 SEHNR, CDR2 FQNEAQ (reference sequence). CDR3 sequence: CASSSPLPTGLRSNEQYF.

This chain links TRBV12-3 or TRBV12-4 with TRBJ2-1; no DNA is available, so the TRBD1 call from TCRdb remains unchecked. This CDR3 comprises 14 residues. CDR3 region: CASSDFGRGNEQFF.

This chain connects TRBV19 to TRBJ2-1. The CDR3 covers 15 residues. Germline V gene sequence: CDR1 LNHDA, CDR2 SQIVND (reference sequence). The CDR3 here is CASSLTGSPYNEQFF.